This T cell receptor (beta chain) is drawn from a study of T cells in Graves' hyperthyroidism and ophthalmopathy. Turning to the study itself: Staff took peripheral blood when the initial diagnosis was made, before any treatment began.

Ophthalmopathy patients had Clinical Activity Score at least 3, NOSPECS grade at least 4, duration under 3 months. TCR beta CDR3 regions were amplified from RNA transcripts. First-round RT-PCR with HTBI primers amplified the TCR CDR3 region. One entry per CDR3 protein, called by TCRdb with MiXCR from the multiplex PCR reads. The data show some 580,000 distinct CDR3 sequences, about a sixth seen once. V was pared by 7 bases and J by 0 bases, with 12 bases of the junction left unmatched. CDR1 and CDR2 from the germline V gene are MNHNS and SASEGT. The CDR3 length is 17 residues. What was sequenced was blood. This receptor was taken from a woman in her forties with Graves' ophthalmopathy. The rearrangement links TRBV6-1 to TRBJ1-1, with 9 bases that match TRBD1. This CDR3 is CASKKGTGTLMNTEAFF. As DNA, the CDR3 is TGTGCCAGCAAAAAGGGGACAGGGACTCTGATGAACACTGAAGCTTTCTTT.